This T cell receptor (beta chain) was obtained from a study of CD8+CD57+ T cells in acquired aplastic anemia. In the case of this clonotype: What it binds is unknown.

All sequencing subjects had displayed CD8+CD57+ cell expansion on flow cytometry. A severe acquired aplastic anemia diagnosis applied to all patients. Blood was sampled before the patients had received any therapy. TCR beta VDJ and CDR3 profiling used genomic DNA as template. TCRdb itself ran the reads through MiXCR, one entry per CDR3 protein. The top ten hold more than 55% of the sample, which has about 98,000 distinct CDR3 sequences, about 63% seen once. Per the germline V gene, CDR1 is MGHDK and CDR2 is SYGVNS. The CDR3 consists of 15 residues. V dropped 1 base and J dropped 5; count of bases not matched to a gene: 7. Overall study findings and caveats: Any difference that existed in CD8+ Simpson's diversity between patients and controls was not significant.

The sequence came from a human donor with aplastic anemia. The gene calls are TRBV25-1 and TRBJ1-1; 7 bases align to TRBD1. Sequencing input: sorted CD4+, CD8+, or CD8+CD57+ T cells (not recorded which) from PBMCs. In DNA form, the CDR3 reads TGTGCCAGCAGTGAATGGCGTAGGGGGCGGACTGAAGCTTTCTTT. It is translated as CASSEWRRGRTEAFF.